The 8 T cell receptor beta chains in this list originate from one sample, sequenced in a study of cytotoxic CD8 clonotypes in ibrutinib-treated CLL. Profiling relied on immunoSEQ multiplex PCR, and the TCRdb table lists in-frame clones only, not all of them. The data contain approximately 190,000 clones, roughly 73% of them singletons. The sequences come from PBMCs, collected after 12 months of ibrutinib treatment. All receptors come from a human donor with chronic lymphocytic leukemia.

The chain has TRBV5-1 and TRBJ2-1; TRBD1 is a possible D gene (5 bases). Trimming stripped 0 bases from V and 4 bases from J, with 11 bases between. The CDR3 has 15 amino acids. Germline V lookup: CDR1 SGHRS, CDR2 YFSETQ. CDR3: CASSLVGAIYNEQFF. CDR3 DNA sequence: TGCGCCAGCAGCTTGGTAGGGGCCATATACAATGAGCAGTTCTTC.

The V gene is TRBV7-9, the J gene TRBJ1-1; no clear D gene. Trimming pared 1 base from V and 2 bases from J, leaving 8 bases between. This CDR3 comprises 14 residues. In germline, CDR1 is SEHNR, CDR2 FQNEAQ (reference sequence). The CDR3 is CASSLGVVNTEAFF. The CDR3 DNA is TGTGCCAGCAGCTTAGGTGTGGTTAACACTGAAGCTTTCTTT.

In its sample, this clone was seen many times. J is TRBJ1-4 and V is TRBV7-9; D is possibly TRBD1 (5 bases). The CDR3 has 13 amino acids. Per the germline V gene, CDR1 is SEHNR and CDR2 is FQNEAQ (reference sequence). V dropped 5 bases and J dropped 8 bases, with 12 bases sitting between them. The CDR3 loop reads CASSQGNREKLFF. CDR3 DNA sequence: TGTGCCAGCAGCCAGGGCAATAGAGAAAAACTGTTTTTT.

The gene calls are TRBV13 and TRBJ2-7, with D possibly called TRBD1 or TRBD2 (7 bases each). The CDR3 runs 13 residues. Trimming cost V 2 bases and J 5 bases, with 10 bases left between them. The germline gives CDR1 PRHDT, CDR2 FYEKMQ (reference sequence). Here the CDR3 reads CASSLQGGHEQYF. Here the CDR3 DNA reads TGTGCCAGCAGCTTACAGGGGGGGCACGAGCAGTACTTC.

The chain has TRBV19 and TRBJ2-4; 7 nucleotides agree with TRBD1. Germline trimming cut 5 bases from V and 9 bases from J; bases unmatched to any gene: 16. The CDR3 loop spans 16 amino acids. Germline V gene lookup returns CDR1 LNHDA and CDR2 SQIVND (reference sequence). The CDR3 region has the DNA TGTGCCAGTAGTCCCCGGGTGCCTAGACAGGGAAGCATTCAGTACTTC. Protein sequence: CASSPRVPRQGSIQYF.

The chain joins TRBV29-1 to TRBJ2-1; tentatively, D is TRBD1 (5 bases). The CDR3 is made up of 15 amino acids. Germline-derived CDR1 and CDR2 are SQVTM and ANQGSEA. The V and J ends lost 5 bases and 4 bases respectively, with 18 bases between them. CDR3: CSVKTPQGTYNEQFF. In nucleotides, the CDR3 is TGCAGCGTTAAAACACCCCAGGGAACTTACAATGAGCAGTTCTTC.

The chain couples TRBV5-1 to TRBJ2-3, with 9 bases lining up with TRBD1. Germline CDR1 and CDR2: SGHRS and YFSETQ. V lost 0 bases to trimming and J lost 15 bases; unmatched junction nucleotides: 8. This CDR3 is built from 13 residues. CDR3 sequence (DNA): TGCGCCAGCAGCTTGGGGGACAGGGCGAGAGGATATTTT. Translated: CASSLGDRARGYF.

The chain combines TRBV4-1 with TRBJ1-2; 7 positions match TRBD1. V shed 1 base, J shed 1 base, and the junction held 3 bases outside the gene matches. CDR3 size: 15 residues. Germline CDR1 and CDR2: MGHRA and YSYEKL. The chain's CDR3 is CASSQATGVNYGYTF. The CDR3 nucleotides are TGCGCCAGCAGCCAAGCTACAGGGGTTAACTATGGCTACACCTTC.